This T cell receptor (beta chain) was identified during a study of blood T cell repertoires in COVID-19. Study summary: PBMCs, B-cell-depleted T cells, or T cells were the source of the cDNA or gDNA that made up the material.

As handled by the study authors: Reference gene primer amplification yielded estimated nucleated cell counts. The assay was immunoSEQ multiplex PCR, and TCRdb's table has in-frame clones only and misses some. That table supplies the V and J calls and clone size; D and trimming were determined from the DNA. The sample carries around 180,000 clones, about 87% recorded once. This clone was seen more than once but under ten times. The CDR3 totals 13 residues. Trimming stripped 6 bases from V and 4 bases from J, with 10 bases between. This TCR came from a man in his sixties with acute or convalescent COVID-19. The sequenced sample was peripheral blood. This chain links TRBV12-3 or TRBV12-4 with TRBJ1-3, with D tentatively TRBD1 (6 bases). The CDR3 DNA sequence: TGTGCCAGCAGACAGGGCTCCGGAAACACCATATATTTT. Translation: CASRQGSGNTIYF.